Below, one T cell receptor beta chain is given with its context. Authors' data handling: Nucleated cell counts were estimated from reference gene primer amplification. The data were produced by immunoSEQ multiplex PCR, yet TCRdb's version contains in-frame clones alone and is incomplete. For V, J and clone size, that table is used; D and trimming come from the DNA. The sample carries hundreds of thousands of clones, roughly 86% recorded once. Germline CDR1 KGHDR, CDR2 SFDVKD. CDR3 length: 16 residues. After removal of 2 bases from V and 7 bases from J, the junction contained 10 bases not matched to a gene. The data belong to a study of blood T cell repertoires in COVID-19.

The sequence came from a woman aged 45-65 years who had recovered from COVID-19. Sequencing input: peripheral blood. V is TRBV24-1 and J is TRBJ2-5; 9 nucleotides agree with TRBD2. The CDR3 DNA reads as TGTGCCACCAGTGATTCTGGCGGGGGGGCCGTTTCGACCCAGTACTTC. Its protein is CATSDSGGGAVSTQYF.